This section outlines one T cell receptor (beta chain) sequence together with its context. This sample was taken from a study of control samples from healthy donors and cancer patients. From germline, CDR1 is MNHEY and CDR2 SVGAGI. The CDR3 sequence is 14 residues long. The ends lost 7 bases at V and 4 bases at J; junction bases unmatched: 9. The protocol was immunoSEQ multiplex PCR, while the TCRdb copy is restricted to in-frame clones and leaves out a portion. The data contain about 110,000 clones, 88% of them seen just once; the ten biggest clones take up about 3.7%. V is TRBV6-5 and J is TRBJ1-1; 7 bases agree with TRBD1. Sequenced sample: PBMCs. This TCR was recovered from a woman in her sixties with lung cancer. For the CDR3, the DNA is TGTGCCAGCACACTACAGGGGACGGGCACTGAAGCTTTCTTT. Protein product: CASTLQGTGTEAFF.